Listed here are 18 T cell receptor beta chains from one sample, sequenced in a study of beta chain features in type 1 diabetes. cDNA synthesis used the whole RNA isolate, giving expressed TCRB sequences. Sequencing used immunoSEQ multiplex PCR; TCRdb keeps in-frame clones, though not all of them. The table includes fewer than 900,000 clones, around a sixth detected once. The sequenced material came from naive CD4+ T cells from blood. Receptor source: a woman between 18 and 29 years old in good health.

CDR3 bases: TGTGCCAGCAGTCCCCGACAGGGGGGGACTGAAGCTTTCTTT. Its translation is CASSPRQGGTEAFF. The rearrangement joins TRBV27 to TRBJ1-1, with 9 positions matching TRBD1. Unmatched junction bases numbered 6, after V lost 5 bases and J lost 5 bases. This CDR3 is built from 14 residues. CDR1 is MNHEY and CDR2 is SMNVEV in the germline V gene (reference sequence).

This clone occurred a few times. The chain recombines TRBV7-3 with TRBJ1-5; D is unresolved. The CDR3 has 13 residues. From germline, CDR1 is SGHTA and CDR2 FQGTGA. V was pared by 3 bases and J by 0 bases, with 3 bases between. CDR3 in DNA: TGTGCCAGCAGCTTGGATAGCAATCAGCCCCAGCATTTT. As protein: CASSLDSNQPQHF.

This clone was observed a few times. The sample has other DNA sequences that encode this CDR3 too. This chain joins TRBV2 and TRBJ2-5; tentatively, D is TRBD1 (6 bases). The germline gives CDR1 SNHLY, CDR2 FYNNEI. The CDR3 runs to 12 residues. Trimming shortened V by 7 bases and J by 5 bases, and 11 bases separated the two germline ends. CDR3 DNA: TGTGCCAGCAAAGGGGGTGGGGAGACCCAGTACTTC. Translating it yields CASKGGGETQYF.

A few counts support this clone. The chain carries TRBV18 and TRBJ2-7, with D possibly matching TRBD2 (6 bases). Trimming took off 4 bases at V and 0 bases at J, with 13 bases between the two ends. CDR3 length: 15 amino acids. Germline V CDR1 and CDR2: KGHSH, LQKENI. The chain's CDR3 is CASSHTSSPSYEQYF. In nucleotides, the CDR3 is TGTGCCAGCTCACACACTAGCTCCCCCTCCTACGAGCAGTACTTC.

This clone has a handful of counts. J is TRBJ2-7 and V is TRBV6-5; 10 positions match TRBD2. The CDR3 has 15 residues. CDR1 and CDR2 from the germline V gene are MNHEY and SVGAGI. V shed 4 bases, J shed 4 bases, and the junction held 7 bases outside the gene matches. CDR3 sequence reads: CASSSGASGSYEQYF. In DNA, the CDR3 is TGTGCCAGCAGTTCCGGGGCTAGCGGGAGTTACGAGCAGTACTTC.

The CDR3 region has the DNA TGTGCCACCAGCACGGAGGGGCGCGGAAGCAATCAGCCCCAGCATTTT. As protein: CATSTEGRGSNQPQHF. This rearrangement joins TRBV15 to TRBJ1-5, with a tentative D call TRBD1 (5 bases). V shed 4 bases and J shed 1 base, with 14 bases lying between them. Germline-derived CDR1 and CDR2 are LNHNV and YYDKDF (reference sequence). The CDR3 contains 16 residues. Full variable domain (rest looked up from reference TRBV15 and TRBJ1-5): DAMVIQNPRYQVTQFGKPVTLSCSQTLNHNVMYWYQQKSSQAPKLLFHYYDKDFNNEADTPDNFQSRRPNTSFCFLDIRSPGLGDTAMYLCATSTEGRGSNQPQHFGDGTRLSIL.

There are a few counts of this clone. The chain links TRBV19 to TRBJ1-2; TRBD1 is a possible D gene (5 bases). Per germline, CDR1 LNHDA and CDR2 SQIVND (reference sequence). The CDR3 contains 14 residues. Trimming took 2 bases from V and 7 from J, leaving 14 bases between them. CDR3 loop: CASSIRAGLSGYTF. Written as DNA, the CDR3 is TGTGCCAGTAGTATACGGGCAGGGCTCTCTGGCTACACCTTC.

This clone has only a few counts. This chain joins TRBV11-2 and TRBJ2-3; D possibly corresponds to TRBD2 (7 bases). The germline CDR1 and CDR2 sequences are SGHAT and FQNNGV. Deletions cut 5 bases from V and 0 bases from J, with 12 bases between. The CDR3 sequence is 15 residues long. DNA of the CDR3: TGTGCCAGCAGCGGGGAGGGGGAGAGCACAGATACGCAGTATTTT. Protein product: CASSGEGESTDTQYF.

V is TRBV4-3 and J is TRBJ1-2; D remains unclear. Germline values: CDR1 LGHNA, CDR2 YSLEER. Trimming left V 0 bases short and J 6 bases short, with 20 bases between. The CDR3 is 17 residues long. The CDR3 reads CASSQEGWALTTHGYTF. CDR3 in DNA: TGCGCCAGCAGCCAAGAAGGTTGGGCACTAACCACACATGGCTACACCTTC.

This clone has more than one count but fewer than ten. The chain links TRBV4-3 to TRBJ1-2, with 7 bases identical to TRBD1. The length of the CDR3 is 16 residues. Trimming at V came to 6 bases and at J to 3 bases, leaving 13 bases not matched to a gene. The germline V gene encodes CDR1 LGHNA and CDR2 YSLEER. CDR3 coding DNA: TGCGCCAGCAGGCACTATTTACAGGGGACCGACTATGGCTACACCTTC. It specifies CASRHYLQGTDYGYTF.

The chain uses TRBV7-2 and TRBJ2-5, with 7 bases identical to TRBD2. With the DNA end fitting TRBJ2-7 better, the J assignment may be wrong. In germline, CDR1 is SGHTA, CDR2 FQGNSA. The CDR3 covers 14 residues. The CDR3 loop is CASSLRGDDYEQYF. The CDR3, as DNA: TGTGCCAGCAGCTTACGGGGGGACGACTACGAGCAGTACTTC.

The table lists this clone with a few counts. CDR3 in amino acids: CASSPGGVRALHF. CDR3 DNA sequence: TGTGCCAGCAGCCCCGGCGGGGTCCGGGCCCTCCACTTT. This chain uses TRBV4-2 with TRBJ1-6, with no clear D. The length of the CDR3 is 13 residues. Germline CDR1 and CDR2: LGHNA and YNFKEQ. V was cut by 4 bases and J by 14 bases, with 15 bases left in between.

V and J are TRBV28 and TRBJ1-2, with 7 nucleotides matching TRBD1. V lost 7 bases, J lost 5 bases, and 4 bases stayed unmatched. Germline CDR1 and CDR2: MDHEN and SYDVKM. The CDR3 runs to 12 residues. The DNA for the CDR3 is TGTGCCAGCAACCAGGGGGTGTATGGCTACACCTTC. Protein product: CASNQGVYGYTF.

V and J are TRBV5-1 and TRBJ1-4, with TRBD1 matching 7 bases. The V gene end was trimmed by 2 bases and the J gene end by 5 bases; junction bases not matched to a gene: 12. The CDR3 is 17 residues long. The germline V gene has CDR1 SGHRS and CDR2 YFSETQ. The chain's CDR3 is CASSLQTGLTSNEKLFF. The CDR3 DNA sequence: TGCGCCAGCAGCTTACAGACAGGGTTGACATCAAATGAAAAACTGTTTTTT.

The gene calls are TRBV18 and TRBJ1-3; TRBD1 agrees at 8 bases. V was pared by 2 bases and J by 0 bases, with 6 bases of the junction left unmatched. CDR3 size: 17 residues. Germline CDR1 is KGHSH and CDR2 is LQKENI. The CDR3: CASSPFGQGVSGNTIYF. CDR3 sequence (DNA): TGTGCCAGCTCACCATTCGGACAGGGCGTCTCTGGAAACACCATATATTTT.

The chain is built from TRBV5-1 and TRBJ2-2; 10 bases match TRBD1. The germline CDR1 and CDR2 sequences are SGHRS and YFSETQ. The CDR3 consists of 18 residues. V shed 3 bases, J shed 6 bases, and the junction held 14 bases outside the gene matches. The CDR3 bases are TGCGCCAGCAGCTACCTCCCCACCGGGACAGGGGTACCCGGGGAGCTGTTTTTT. Translated, it gives CASSYLPTGTGVPGELFF.

The genes are TRBV28 and TRBJ2-5, with 9 bases lining up with TRBD1. This CDR3 has 15 residues. From germline, CDR1 is MDHEN and CDR2 SYDVKM. Trimming cost V 7 bases and J 2 bases; bases outside gene matches: 8. CDR3 DNA sequence: TGTGCCAGCAACACAGGGGGCGCGGGTCAAGAGACCCAGTACTTC. This translates into CASNTGGAGQETQYF.

This chain links TRBV5-4 with TRBJ2-3; D might be TRBD2 (6 bases). This CDR3 is built from 19 residues. The V end lost 2 bases, the J end lost 0 bases, and 22 bases lay between the germline ends. Germline V lookup: CDR1 SGHNT, CDR2 YYREEE (reference sequence). As DNA, the CDR3 is TGTGCCAGCAGCTTCCCTGGCCTCGGGGAGGTAGGGAGCACAGATACGCAGTATTTT. Translating it yields CASSFPGLGEVGSTDTQYF.